What follows are 30 T cell receptor beta chains derived from one specimen sequenced in a study of PD-1 blockade in classical Hodgkin lymphoma. All trial patients relapsed after autologous stem cell transplantation. Profiled with immunoSEQ multiplex PCR; TCRdb holds only in-frame clones, not every one. The sample lists some 4,300 clones; approximately 66% were seen once. The source was peripheral blood mononuclear cells (PBMCs), collected before the second cycle of nivolumab. The receptors come from a human donor with classical Hodgkin lymphoma.

This sequence joins TRBV30 and TRBJ2-3; perhaps TRBD1 as D (6 bases). V shed 7 bases and J shed 0 bases, with 11 bases lying between them. CDR3 length: 13 amino acids. Germline lookup yields CDR1 GTSNPN and CDR2 SVGIG (reference sequence). Written as DNA, the CDR3 is TGTGCCTCGGACAGACAGAGCACAGATACGCAGTATTTT. Its translation is CASDRQSTDTQYF. Filled out from reference TRBV30 and TRBJ2-3, the complete variable domain reads SQTIHQWPATLVQPVGSPLSLECTVEGTSNPNLYWYRQAAGRGLQLLFYSVGIGQISSEVPQNLSASRPQDRQFILSSKKLLLSDSGFYLCASDRQSTDTQYFGPGTRLTVL.

The V call is TRBV2, the J call TRBJ2-7; 9 nucleotides agree with TRBD2. V gave up 8 bases and J gave up 3 bases; unmatched junction bases: 8. CDR3 length equals 14 residues. The V gene's germline CDR1 is SNHLY and CDR2 FYNNEI. Written as DNA, the CDR3 is TGTGCCAGCGTGGGAGCGGGGGGCTACTACGAGCAGTACTTC. This encodes CASVGAGGYYEQYF.

The chain carries TRBV5-4 and TRBJ2-5; no reliable D call. Germline V gene data show CDR1 as SGHNT and CDR2 as YYREEE (reference sequence). The CDR3 is 12 amino acids. V was trimmed by 0 bases and J by 2 bases, leaving 2 bases between them. The CDR3 region has the DNA TGTGCCAGCAGCTTGGGTCAAGAGACCCAGTACTTC. Translating it yields CASSLGQETQYF.

The V gene is TRBV7-2, the J gene TRBJ2-7; D is perhaps TRBD2 (7 bases). CDR3 length: 17 amino acids. V was trimmed by 7 bases and J by 0 bases, leaving 22 bases between them. Germline-derived CDR1 and CDR2 are SGHTA and FQGNSA. In DNA form, the CDR3 reads TGTGCCAGCACCATAACCGGGGGGCTAGCGAACTCCTACGAGCAGTACTTC. The encoded protein is CASTITGGLANSYEQYF.

The chain carries TRBV10-3 and TRBJ2-7; D not resolved. V was shortened by 3 bases and J by 0 bases, with 12 bases between the two germline ends. Germline assignment: CDR1 ENHRY and CDR2 SYGVKD. This CDR3 has 15 residues. CDR3 nucleotides: TGTGCCATCAGTGAACTGGACGGATCCTCCTACGAGCAGTACTTC. Its protein product is CAISELDGSSYEQYF.

This clone came up once. This chain links TRBV11-2 with TRBJ1-1, with D hard to call. CDR1 is SGHAT, CDR2 FQNNGV, per germline. V was shortened by 4 bases and J by 3 bases, with 12 bases between the two germline ends. The CDR3 runs 14 residues. CDR3 nucleotides: TGTGCCAGCAGCTCGGATGGATCTTACACTGAAGCTTTCTTT. It yields the protein CASSSDGSYTEAFF.

This clone was counted between two and nine times. The rearrangement joins TRBV5-8 to TRBJ2-1; 14 bases agree with TRBD2. V dropped 6 bases and J dropped 8; count of bases not matched to a gene: 13. Germline V gene lookup returns CDR1 SGHTS and CDR2 YDEGEE. The CDR3 is 17 amino acids. The CDR3 DNA sequence: TGTGCCAGCACCCTTCGTCCGGGACTAGCGGGAGAGGATGAGCAGTTCTTC. Translated: CASTLRPGLAGEDEQFF. The full variable domain, with the rest looked up from reference TRBV5-8 and TRBJ2-1, is EAGVTQSPTHLIKTRGQQATLRCSPISGHTSVYWYQQALGLGLQFLLWYDEGEERNRGNFPPRFSGRQFPNYSSELNVNALELEDSALYLCASTLRPGLAGEDEQFFGPGTRLTVL.

The chain recombines TRBV11-2 with TRBJ2-3; 7 bases agree with TRBD2. CDR1 is SGHAT, CDR2 FQNNGV, per germline. The CDR3 is 16 amino acids. V was pared by 3 bases and J by 1 base, with 7 bases of the junction left unmatched. CDR3 sequence: CASSFRSGLGTDTQYF. The DNA for the CDR3 is TGTGCCAGCAGCTTTCGCTCCGGACTAGGCACAGATACGCAGTATTTT.

CDR3 sequence (DNA): TGTGCCAGCAGAGGCGACGAAGGGACTAGCGGGATTGGTACGCAGTATTTT. It translates to CASRGDEGTSGIGTQYF. The V call is TRBV7-2, the J call TRBJ2-3; 13 bases match TRBD2. The CDR3 contains 17 residues. With V trimmed by 6 bases and J by 8 bases, 14 bases remained unmatched. Germline V gives CDR1 SGHTA, CDR2 FQGNSA.

This clone was seen more than once but under ten times. This chain connects TRBV19 to TRBJ2-2; possible D gene TRBD1, 5 bases. Looked up from germline, CDR1 is LNHDA and CDR2 is SQIVND (reference sequence). V shed 7 bases and J shed 3 bases, with 9 bases lying between them. The CDR3 loop spans 13 amino acids. The CDR3 spells CASTDTYTGELFF. The DNA for the CDR3 is TGTGCCAGTACGGACACCTACACCGGGGAGCTGTTTTTT.

This clone is medium-sized (0.01 to 0.1%). This sequence joins TRBV5-5 and TRBJ2-2; no definite D call. Germline-derived CDR1 and CDR2 are SGHKS and YYEKEE (reference sequence). This CDR3 has 14 residues. V was clipped by 2 bases and J by 0 bases, with 5 bases between them. CDR3 loop: CASSLSANTGELFF. In DNA form, the CDR3 reads TGTGCCAGCAGCTTATCGGCGAACACCGGGGAGCTGTTTTTT.

The rearrangement uses TRBV28 and TRBJ1-2; D unclear. The CDR3 is 11 residues long. Looked up from germline, CDR1 is MDHEN and CDR2 is SYDVKM. Between the trimmed V and J ends, which lost 2 bases and 8 bases, there was a span of 6 bases. The CDR3, as DNA: TGTGCCAGCAGTTTAGGAATGGGCTACACCTTC. Its protein product is CASSLGMGYTF.

This clone is termed large. The gene calls are TRBV19 and TRBJ2-7, with D tentatively TRBD1 (5 bases). This CDR3 region has 14 residues. V was pared by 7 bases and J by 6 bases, with 19 bases between. Germline CDR1 and CDR2: LNHDA and SQIVND (reference sequence). The CDR3 nucleotides read TGTGCCAGTACTTCCGAAGCCGTAACAGGCGAGCAGTACTTC. As protein: CASTSEAVTGEQYF. Supplemented by reference TRBV19 and TRBJ2-7, the full variable domain reads DGGITQSPKYLFRKEGQNVTLSCEQNLNHDAMYWYRQDPGQGLRLIYYSQIVNDFQKGDIAEGYSVSREKKESFPLTVTSAQKNPTAFYLCASTSEAVTGEQYFGPGTRLTVT.

This clone came up once. The chain employs TRBV11-3 and TRBJ2-3, with D unresolved. The V end was cut by 2 bases, the J end by 4 bases, with 10 bases between. The CDR3 spans 14 residues. The germline V gene encodes CDR1 SGHNT and CDR2 YENEEA. The CDR3 here is CASSLRPSPDTQYF. The CDR3 coding sequence is TGTGCCAGCAGCTTAAGGCCCTCCCCAGATACGCAGTATTTT.

The chain recombines TRBV30 with TRBJ1-5; 7 bases align to TRBD1. The CDR3 runs to 15 residues. The germline V gene encodes CDR1 GTSNPN and CDR2 SVGIG (reference sequence). With 3 bases clipped from V and 3 bases from J, the junction kept 8 bases outside the gene matches. The CDR3 DNA sequence: TGTGCCTGGAGCGATGGACAGGCATACAATCAGCCCCAGCATTTT. This gives the protein CAWSDGQAYNQPQHF.

The genes are TRBV7-9 and TRBJ2-7; the D is unclear. Germline CDR1 reads SEHNR; CDR2 reads FQNEAQ (reference sequence). Trimming left V 4 bases short and J 3 bases short, with 13 bases between. This CDR3 is 14 amino acids long. CDR3 sequence: CASSSDSYSYEQYF. CDR3 DNA sequence: TGTGCCAGCAGCTCCGACTCCTACAGCTACGAGCAGTACTTC. The full variable domain, completed using reference TRBV7-9 and TRBJ2-7, is DTGVSQNPRHKITKRGQNVTFRCDPISEHNRLYWYRQTLGQGPEFLTYFQNEAQLEKSRLLSDRFSAERPKGSFSTLEIQRTEQGDSAMYLCASSSDSYSYEQYFGPGTRLTVT.

The rearrangement links TRBV10-3 to TRBJ2-7; 7 bases are shared with TRBD1. V gave up 10 bases and J gave up 2 bases; unmatched junction bases: 2. Per germline, CDR1 ENHRY and CDR2 SYGVKD. The CDR3 extends over 11 amino acids. The CDR3 spells CATGTAYEQYF. The DNA of the CDR3 is TGTGCCACCGGGACAGCCTACGAGCAGTACTTC.

The V call is TRBV7-9, the J call TRBJ2-7; unclear D gene. The CDR3 has 14 amino acids. Germline assignment: CDR1 SEHNR and CDR2 FQNEAQ (reference sequence). V lost 4 bases, J lost 3 bases, and 13 bases lay in between. CDR3 region: CASSSQPTDYEQYF. As DNA, the CDR3 is TGTGCCAGCAGCTCCCAGCCTACCGACTACGAGCAGTACTTC.

This rearrangement joins TRBV7-9 to TRBJ1-3, with D hard to call. This CDR3 region has 16 residues. The germline V gene has CDR1 SEHNR and CDR2 FQNEAQ (reference sequence). The ends were cut back, 1 base at V and 0 bases at J, with 10 bases in the middle. This chain's CDR3 is CASSLVWRNSGNTIYF. For the CDR3, the DNA is TGTGCCAGCAGCTTAGTTTGGCGGAACTCTGGAAACACCATATATTTT.

This clone qualifies as large (0.1 to 1%). The J gene is TRBJ1-1, the V gene TRBV9, with no clear D. The CDR3 sequence is 12 residues long. V lost 0 bases and J 3 bases, leaving 3 bases between the germline ends. The germline V gene has CDR1 SGDLS and CDR2 YYNGEE. The CDR3 is CASSVGDTEAFF. CDR3 in DNA: TGTGCCAGCAGCGTAGGTGACACTGAAGCTTTCTTT.

This chain links TRBV7-6 with TRBJ2-7; D possibly corresponds to TRBD1 (6 bases). V lost 5 bases to trimming and J lost 2 bases, with 10 bases between them. The CDR3 extends over 13 amino acids. Germline V lookup: CDR1 SGHVS, CDR2 FNYEAQ. Here the CDR3 reads CASSEGQPYEQYF. In DNA, the CDR3 is TGTGCCAGCAGCGAAGGACAGCCCTACGAGCAGTACTTC.

The chain joins TRBV10-3 to TRBJ2-3, with no clear D. Per germline, CDR1 ENHRY and CDR2 SYGVKD. The CDR3 is 12 amino acids. V lost 7 bases and J 6 bases, leaving 11 bases between the germline ends. CDR3 region: CAIKGPQDTQYF. The DNA for the CDR3 is TGTGCCATCAAAGGACCGCAGGATACGCAGTATTTT.

The gene calls are TRBV6-1 and TRBJ1-4, with 10 positions matching TRBD1. From germline, CDR1 is MNHNS and CDR2 SASEGT. The CDR3 runs to 18 residues. The V gene end was trimmed by 2 bases and the J gene end by 2 bases; junction bases not matched to a gene: 8. The CDR3 sequence: CASSEWGTGELTNEKLFF. DNA for the CDR3: TGTGCCAGCAGTGAATGGGGGACAGGGGAGTTGACTAATGAAAAACTGTTTTTT.

This clone was found a few times. The chain couples TRBV7-2 to TRBJ2-2; unclear D gene. V was clipped by 4 bases and J by 7 bases, with 13 bases between them. The CDR3 consists of 14 residues. Germline-derived CDR1 and CDR2 are SGHTA and FQGNSA. The CDR3 bases are TGTGCCAGCAGCTCTATTAGGCCCAGCGGGGAGCTGTTTTTT. As protein: CASSSIRPSGELFF.

The chain combines TRBV28 with TRBJ1-1; 7 nucleotides align to TRBD1. Germline trimming cut 6 bases from V and 0 bases from J; bases unmatched to any gene: 1. Germline lookup yields CDR1 MDHEN and CDR2 SYDVKM. CDR3 length equals 13 residues. Here the CDR3 DNA reads TGTGCCAGCAGGGGACAGATGAACACTGAAGCTTTCTTT. The encoded protein is CASRGQMNTEAFF.

The chain has TRBV6-5 and TRBJ2-7; D remains ambiguous. V was pared by 8 bases and J by 0 bases, with 11 bases between. Germline V gene sequence: CDR1 MNHEY, CDR2 SVGAGI. CDR3 length: 13 residues. CDR3 loop: CASPFPRSYEQYF. The CDR3 DNA sequence: TGTGCCAGCCCATTTCCCCGCTCCTACGAGCAGTACTTC.

This clone was detected once. CDR3 sequence: CASSTRTGLLGDGELFF. The CDR3 DNA follows: TGTGCCAGTAGTACCCGGACGGGGCTACTAGGGGACGGGGAGCTGTTTTTT. The gene calls are TRBV19 and TRBJ2-2; possibly TRBD1 or TRBD2 for D (5 bases each). Trimming took off 4 bases at V and 7 bases at J, with 22 bases between the two ends. Germline CDR1 is LNHDA and CDR2 is SQIVND (reference sequence). The CDR3 runs to 17 residues.

This clone was seen once. The V and J genes are TRBV5-1 and TRBJ2-7; the match to TRBD2 covers 8 bases. This CDR3 is built from 13 residues. CDR1 and CDR2 from the germline V gene are SGHRS and YFSETQ. The CDR3 bases are TGCGCGGGTGCTCGGGAGGGTCCCCACATAGGGTACTTC. This gives the protein CAGAREGPHIGYF.

The rearrangement uses TRBV7-3 and TRBJ2-1, with D perhaps matching TRBD2 (6 bases). V was shortened by 5 bases and J by 6 bases, with 20 bases between the two germline ends. Germline V gives CDR1 SGHTA, CDR2 FQGTGA. The CDR3 is 16 amino acids. The CDR3 sequence is CASSPPGGINSNEQFF. DNA for the CDR3: TGTGCCAGCAGCCCTCCTGGCGGGATAAATTCCAATGAGCAGTTCTTC.

This chain uses TRBV9 with TRBJ2-7; D remains unclear. CDR3 size: 15 residues. The V gene's germline CDR1 is SGDLS and CDR2 YYNGEE. The V end was cut by 0 bases, the J end by 3 bases, with 13 bases between. CDR3 amino acids: CASSVDGSASYEQYF. The CDR3, as DNA: TGTGCCAGCAGCGTAGATGGGTCGGCGAGCTACGAGCAGTACTTC. Full variable domain (remainder filled in from reference TRBV9 and TRBJ2-7): DSGVTQTPKHLITATGQRVTLRCSPRSGDLSVYWYQQSLDQGLQFLIQYYNGEERAKGNILERFSAQQFPDLHSELNLSSLELGDSALYFCASSVDGSASYEQYFGPGTRLTVT.